This TCR beta chain was captured by sequencing in a study of T-cell reconstitution after alpha-beta-depleted transplantation in children. J gave up 2 bases and V 2 bases, and 3 bases lay outside the gene matches. Germline CDR1 SGHTA, CDR2 FQGTGA. This CDR3 is built from 15 residues. Using unique molecular identifiers, the investigators prepared the TCRbeta library. TCRdb redid the calling of the PCR reads with MiXCR, one entry per CDR3 protein. Among 350,000 to 450,000 distinct CDR3 sequences listed, roughly 20% were seen once. The chain employs TRBV7-3 and TRBJ2-3, with 8 bases fitting TRBD2. This sample comprised PBMCs from the stem cell graft donor, obtained from the stem cell graft. The clonotype was recovered from a human donor who donated a stem cell graft to a child with acute myeloid leukemia. The CDR3 region is CASSLQTSVTDTQYF. The CDR3 bases are TGTGCCAGCAGCTTACAGACTAGCGTCACAGATACGCAGTATTTT.